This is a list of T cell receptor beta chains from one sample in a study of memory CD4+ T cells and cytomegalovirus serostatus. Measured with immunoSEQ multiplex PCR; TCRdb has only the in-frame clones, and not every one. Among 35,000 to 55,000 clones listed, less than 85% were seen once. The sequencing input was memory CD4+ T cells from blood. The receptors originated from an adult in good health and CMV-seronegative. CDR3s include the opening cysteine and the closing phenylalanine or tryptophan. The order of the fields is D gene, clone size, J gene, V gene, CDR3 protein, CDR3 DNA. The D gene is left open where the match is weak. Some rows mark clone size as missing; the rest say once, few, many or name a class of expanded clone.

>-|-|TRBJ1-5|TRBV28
CASSLSQGRQPQHF
TGTGCCAGCAGTTTATCGCAGGGGAGGCAGCCCCAGCATTTT
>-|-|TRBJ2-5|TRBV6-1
CASSASQGQETQYF
TGTGCCAGCAGTGCTTCCCAGGGGCAAGAGACCCAGTACTTC
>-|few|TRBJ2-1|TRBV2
CASSAHPSSYNEQFF
TGTGCCAGCAGTGCCCACCCCAGCTCCTACAATGAGCAGTTCTTC
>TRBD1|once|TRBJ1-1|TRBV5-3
CARSVGQADSTGSEAFF
TGTGCCAGAAGCGTCGGACAGGCGGATTCCACGGGCTCTGAAGCTTTCTTT
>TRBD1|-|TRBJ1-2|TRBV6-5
CASSYSGTDPHGYTF
TGTGCCAGCAGTTACTCCGGGACAGACCCTCATGGCTACACCTTC
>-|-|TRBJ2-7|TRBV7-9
CASSSLYEQYF
TGTGCCAGCAGCTCCCTTTACGAGCAGTACTTC
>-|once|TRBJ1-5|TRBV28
CASSLFSGGNQPQHF
TGTGCCAGCAGTTTGTTCTCTGGTGGCAATCAGCCCCAGCATTTT
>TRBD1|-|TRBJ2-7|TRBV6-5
CASSTRDRGLYEQYF
TGTGCCAGCAGTACACGGGACAGGGGCCTCTACGAGCAGTACTTC
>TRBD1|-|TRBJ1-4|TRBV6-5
CASSKNTGVSEKLFF
TGTGCCAGCAGCAAGAATACAGGGGTCAGTGAAAAACTGTTTTTT
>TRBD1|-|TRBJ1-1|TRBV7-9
CASSPDRAFEAFF
TGTGCCAGCAGCCCGGACAGGGCTTTTGAAGCTTTCTTT
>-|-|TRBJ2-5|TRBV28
CASSGELRTQYF
TGTGCCAGCAGTGGGGAGTTACGTACCCAGTACTTC
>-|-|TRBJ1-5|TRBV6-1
CASSAKDNQPQHF
TGTGCCAGCAGTGCAAAGGACAATCAGCCCCAGCATTTT
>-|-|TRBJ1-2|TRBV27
CASSSGTTNYGYTF
TGTGCCAGCAGTTCAGGGACAACTAACTATGGCTACACCTTC
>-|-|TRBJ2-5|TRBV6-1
CASSPRETQYF
TGTGCCAGCAGCCCCAGAGAGACCCAGTACTTC
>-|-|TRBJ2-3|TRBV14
CASSQARGISTDTQYF
TGTGCCAGCAGCCAAGCCCGGGGGATAAGCACAGATACGCAGTATTTT
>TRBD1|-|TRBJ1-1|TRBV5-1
CASSSGQLGTEAFF
TGCGCCAGCAGCTCGGGACAGCTAGGAACTGAAGCTTTCTTT
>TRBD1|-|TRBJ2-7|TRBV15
CATSRDRGPYEQYF
TGTGCCACCAGCAGAGACAGGGGGCCTTACGAGCAGTACTTC
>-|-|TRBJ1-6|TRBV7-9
CASSPREDSPLHF
TGTGCCAGCAGCCCCAGGGAGGATTCACCCCTCCACTTT
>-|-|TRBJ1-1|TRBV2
CASSEWVEAFF
TGTGCCAGCAGTGAGTGGGTTGAAGCTTTCTTT
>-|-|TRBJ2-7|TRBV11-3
CASRASVLSYEQYF
TGTGCCAGCAGAGCTAGCGTTTTATCCTACGAGCAGTACTTC
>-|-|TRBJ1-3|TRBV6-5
CASSYEFGGLGNTIYF
TGTGCCAGCAGTTACGAGTTCGGGGGGCTTGGAAACACCATATATTTT
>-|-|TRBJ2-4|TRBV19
CASRSGEAGLNIQYF
TGTGCCAGTAGGTCCGGGGAGGCCGGCCTAAACATTCAGTACTTC
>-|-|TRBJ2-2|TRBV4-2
CASSQARVGELFF
TGTGCCAGCAGCCAAGCCAGGGTCGGGGAGCTGTTTTTT
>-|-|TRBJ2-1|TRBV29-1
CSVEKGFSYNEQFF
TGCAGCGTTGAGAAGGGGTTTTCCTACAATGAGCAGTTCTTC
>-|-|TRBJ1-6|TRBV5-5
CASSPVTNPDSPLHF
TGTGCCAGCAGCCCCGTGACCAACCCAGATTCACCCCTCCACTTT
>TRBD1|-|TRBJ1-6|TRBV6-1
CASSERTGGNSPLHF
TGTGCCAGCAGTGAGAGGACAGGGGGTAATTCACCCCTCCACTTT
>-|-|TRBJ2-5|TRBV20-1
CSAGETQYF
TGCAGTGCGGGGGAGACCCAGTACTTC
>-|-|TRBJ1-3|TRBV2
CASSVGVNTIYF
TGTGCCAGCAGTGTTGGAGTAAACACCATATATTTT
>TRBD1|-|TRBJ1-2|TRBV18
CASSPAGTGGNYGYTF
TGTGCCAGCTCACCCGCCGGGACAGGGGGTAACTATGGCTACACCTTC
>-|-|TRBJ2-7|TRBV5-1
CASSLTRASSSEQYF
TGCGCCAGCAGCTTGACCAGGGCGTCTTCTTCCGAGCAGTACTTC
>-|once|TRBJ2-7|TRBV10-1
CASSVPDGYEQYF
TGCGCCAGCAGTGTTCCGGATGGCTACGAGCAGTACTTC
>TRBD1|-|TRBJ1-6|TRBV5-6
CASRLLETGSNSPLHF
TGTGCCAGCAGGTTGCTAGAGACAGGGTCCAATTCACCCCTCCACTTT
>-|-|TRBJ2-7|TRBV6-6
CASPPGDFTEQYF
TGTGCCAGCCCCCCCGGGGATTTCACCGAGCAGTACTTC
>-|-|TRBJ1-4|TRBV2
CASSEENEKLFF
TGTGCCAGCAGTGAGGAAAATGAAAAACTGTTTTTT
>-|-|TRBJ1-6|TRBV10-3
CAAQGSNSPLHF
TGTGCCGCACAGGGATCCAATTCACCCCTCCACTTT
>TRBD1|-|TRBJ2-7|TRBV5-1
CASSFGQGASEQYF
TGCGCCAGCAGCTTCGGGCAGGGGGCGAGCGAGCAGTACTTC
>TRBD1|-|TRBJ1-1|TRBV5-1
CASGFTGGTEAFF
TGCGCCAGCGGGTTTACAGGGGGAACTGAAGCTTTCTTT
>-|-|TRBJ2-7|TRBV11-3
CASSSMGGGGYEQYF
TGTGCCAGCAGCTCCATGGGGGGTGGAGGCTACGAGCAGTACTTC
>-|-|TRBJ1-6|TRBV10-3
CATSKGDDSPLHF
TGTGCCACCTCGAAGGGGGACGATTCACCCCTCCACTTT
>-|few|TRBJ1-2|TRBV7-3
CASSSTSTDSIYTF
TGTGCCAGCAGCTCCACTTCGACCGATTCTATCTACACCTTC
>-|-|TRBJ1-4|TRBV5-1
CASSSGPREKLFF
TGCGCCAGCAGCTCCGGACCGAGGGAAAAACTGTTTTTT
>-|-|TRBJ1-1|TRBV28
CASEGGYEAFF
TGTGCCAGCGAGGGTGGTTACGAAGCTTTCTTT
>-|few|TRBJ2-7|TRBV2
CASSASGSPRYEQYF
TGTGCCAGCAGCGCATCGGGGTCGCCGCGATACGAGCAGTACTTC
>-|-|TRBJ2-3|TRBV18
CASWTRSLGTDTQYF
TGTGCCAGCTGGACGAGGAGTTTGGGGACAGATACGCAGTATTTT
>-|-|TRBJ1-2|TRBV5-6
CASSEGGRALYGYTF
TGTGCCAGCAGCGAGGGCGGCAGGGCCCTCTATGGCTACACCTTC
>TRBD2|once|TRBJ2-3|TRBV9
CASSQTSEGSTDTQYF
TGTGCCAGCAGCCAAACTAGCGAAGGAAGCACAGATACGCAGTATTTT
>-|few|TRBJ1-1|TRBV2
CASSEASRGDTEAFF
TGTGCCAGCAGTGAAGCGTCCAGGGGCGACACTGAAGCTTTCTTT
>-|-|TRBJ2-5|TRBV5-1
CASSLANRVEETQYF
TGCGCCAGCAGCTTGGCTAACAGGGTGGAAGAGACCCAGTACTTC